The 15 T cell receptor beta chains reported below all come from one sample, sequenced in a study of blood T cell repertoires in COVID-19. Sequencing used immunoSEQ multiplex PCR; TCRdb keeps in-frame clones, though not all of them. Seen here are a few hundred thousand clones, roughly nine tenths observed once, and the top ten hold under 7.5%. The sample was peripheral blood. These TCRs come from a man between 18 and 29 years old who had recovered from COVID-19.

This clone was seen more than once but under ten times. The chain is built from TRBV9 and TRBJ1-4; 10 positions agree with TRBD1. J gave up 7 bases and V 0 bases, and 3 bases lay outside the gene matches. This CDR3 has 15 amino acids. Germline V gene sequence: CDR1 SGDLS, CDR2 YYNGEE. CDR3: CASSVEGTGAEKLFF. The CDR3 DNA reads as TGTGCCAGCAGCGTAGAGGGGACAGGGGCTGAAAAACTGTTTTTT.

The V gene is TRBV5-1, the J gene TRBJ2-1; 10 bases fit TRBD2. Per the germline V gene, CDR1 is SGHRS and CDR2 is YFSETQ. This CDR3 spans 18 amino acids. With V trimmed by 0 bases and J by 5 bases, 11 bases remained unmatched. This chain's CDR3 is CASSLVSPSGRAHNEQFF. In nucleotides, the CDR3 is TGCGCCAGCAGCTTGGTATCCCCCAGCGGGAGGGCCCACAATGAGCAGTTCTTC. Full variable domain (rest looked up from reference TRBV5-1 and TRBJ2-1): KAGVTQTPRYLIKTRGQQVTLSCSPISGHRSVSWYQQTPGQGLQFLFEYFSETQRNKGNFPGRFSGRQFSNSRSEMNVSTLELGDSALYLCASSLVSPSGRAHNEQFFGPGTRLTVL.

This rearrangement joins TRBV4-3 to TRBJ1-1; possibly TRBD1 for D (6 bases). The V end lost 5 bases, the J end lost 5 bases, and 12 bases lay between the germline ends. The CDR3 totals 13 residues. Germline loops: CDR1 LGHNA, CDR2 YSLEER. The CDR3 coding sequence is TGCGCCAGCAGCTTAACTCAGGGGACTGAAGCTTTCTTT. As protein: CASSLTQGTEAFF.

V is TRBV6-6 and J is TRBJ2-7, with 7 bases matching TRBD1. The germline gives CDR1 MNHNY, CDR2 SVGAGI (reference sequence). The trim removed 2 bases at V and 0 bases at J, leaving 4 bases unmatched. The CDR3 spans 15 residues. Here the CDR3 reads CASSYLAGGSYEQYF. CDR3 coding DNA: TGTGCCAGCAGTTACCTGGCAGGGGGCTCCTACGAGCAGTACTTC.

The chain combines TRBV9 with TRBJ2-1; 12 bases are a match to TRBD2. Germline assignment: CDR1 SGDLS and CDR2 YYNGEE. CDR3 length equals 17 residues. J gave up 13 bases and V 3 bases, and 17 bases lay outside the gene matches. The CDR3 DNA follows: TGTGCCAGCAGCGGCCCTAGCGGGGGGGCCGGGTGGTTGTTACAGTTCTTC. Residues: CASSGPSGGAGWLLQFF.

The chain carries TRBV6-1 and TRBJ2-7, with no clear D. V was pared by 2 bases and J by 2 bases, with 13 bases between. Germline V gene lookup returns CDR1 MNHNS and CDR2 SASEGT. The CDR3 runs to 15 residues. CDR3 DNA: TGTGCCAGCAGTGAACCCGCCGGGTCCCCCTACGAGCAGTACTTC. Encoded protein: CASSEPAGSPYEQYF.

The chain recombines TRBV7-9 with TRBJ2-2; 7 nucleotides agree with TRBD1. V lost 0 bases to trimming and J lost 0 bases; unmatched junction nucleotides: 1. Germline V CDR1 and CDR2: SEHNR, FQNEAQ (reference sequence). This CDR3 contains 16 residues. The chain's CDR3 is CASSLAGTANTGELFF. For the CDR3, the DNA is TGTGCCAGCAGCTTAGCAGGGACAGCGAACACCGGGGAGCTGTTTTTT.

The CDR3 region has the DNA TGTGCCACCACACTTGGGGACAGCCCCTACGAGCAGTACTTC. This translates into CATTLGDSPYEQYF. The chain is built from TRBV5-6 and TRBJ2-7; 7 bases line up with TRBD1. The CDR3 spans 14 residues. Per the germline V gene, CDR1 is SGHDT and CDR2 is YYEEEE. The trim removed 9 bases at V and 2 bases at J, leaving 11 bases unmatched.

This clone came up once. The chain employs TRBV6-1 and TRBJ2-7; tentative D call: TRBD1 (5 bases). The length of the CDR3 is 13 residues. Germline V lookup: CDR1 MNHNS, CDR2 SASEGT. V was trimmed by 1 base and J by 2 bases, leaving 6 bases between them. This CDR3 reads CASSEGTTYEQYF. The CDR3 coding sequence is TGTGCCAGCAGTGAAGGGACAACCTACGAGCAGTACTTC.

CDR3 loop: CASSGLTRGTEAFF. CDR3 coding DNA: TGTGCCAGCAGTGGACTAACTCGGGGCACTGAAGCTTTCTTT. J is TRBJ1-1 and V is TRBV2, with D unresolved. Germline V gene sequence: CDR1 SNHLY, CDR2 FYNNEI. V was clipped by 4 bases and J by 4 bases, with 13 bases between them. The CDR3 length is 14 residues.

The table lists this clone with many counts. V usage is TRBV9 and J usage is TRBJ1-2, with no clear D. V was cut by 0 bases and J by 3 bases, with 9 bases left in between. The CDR3 totals 14 residues. The germline V gene encodes CDR1 SGDLS and CDR2 YYNGEE. The CDR3: CASSVASTHYGYTF. CDR3 DNA: TGTGCCAGCAGCGTAGCATCGACACACTATGGCTACACCTTC.

The gene calls are TRBV27 and TRBJ2-6; possible D gene TRBD2, 7 bases. Germline CDR1 and CDR2: MNHEY and SMNVEV (reference sequence). The CDR3 sequence is 17 residues long. Trimming left V 8 bases short and J 2 bases short, with 19 bases between. CDR3 DNA: TGTGCCAGCGGGGGGGGCAGGGGAAGGACTGGGGCCAACGTCCTGACTTTC. Its translation: CASGGGRGRTGANVLTF.

The chain joins TRBV28 to TRBJ2-3; 13 bases map to TRBD2. The CDR3 contains 16 residues. The V gene's germline CDR1 is MDHEN and CDR2 SYDVKM. Trimming took 8 bases from V and 3 from J; bases not matched to a gene: 8. CDR3 amino acids: CASGLTSGGPTDTQYF. The DNA of the CDR3 is TGTGCCAGCGGGTTGACTAGCGGGGGGCCGACAGATACGCAGTATTTT.

V gene TRBV2 combines with J gene TRBJ2-4, with D possibly being TRBD2 (7 bases). Germline V lookup: CDR1 SNHLY, CDR2 FYNNEI. The CDR3 runs to 12 residues. V was shortened by 6 bases and J by 7 bases, with 10 bases between the two germline ends. The CDR3 loop is CASRGGGNIQYF. The CDR3, as DNA: TGTGCCAGCAGAGGGGGGGGGAACATTCAGTACTTC.

The genes are TRBV2 and TRBJ2-1; a weak D match, TRBD2 (6 bases). Germline CDR1 reads SNHLY; CDR2 reads FYNNEI. The V end lost 8 bases, the J end lost 8 bases, and 31 bases lay between the germline ends. The CDR3 sequence is 18 residues long. The CDR3 region has the DNA TGTGCCAGCGTCCCTCCCCTGTCCCGGGACTCAGCGCTCCATGAGCAGTTCTTC. Protein product: CASVPPLSRDSALHEQFF.